These 5 T cell receptor beta chains came from one sample sequenced in a study of T cell responses to AZD1222 COVID-19 vaccine. TCRdb keeps only in-frame clones here, not all; method: immunoSEQ multiplex PCR. The table includes about 180,000 clones, almost 90% detected once. The sample consisted of peripheral blood, taken on day 0 of AZD1222 vaccination. These receptors were taken from an adult in good health.

The chain has TRBV30 and TRBJ1-2, with 7 positions matching TRBD1. The J segment lost 3 bases and the V segment lost 3 bases, leaving 4 bases of the junction unmatched. Germline V gene sequence: CDR1 GTSNPN, CDR2 SVGIG (reference sequence). The CDR3 has 13 residues. The CDR3 is CAWSLQGYYGYTF. DNA for the CDR3: TGTGCCTGGAGCCTACAGGGGTACTATGGCTACACCTTC.

The chain is built from TRBV7-8 and TRBJ2-3; no definite D call. Germline values: CDR1 SGHVS, CDR2 FQNEAQ. Trimming pared 3 bases from V and 4 bases from J, leaving 11 bases between. The CDR3 length is 14 residues. The CDR3 sequence is CASSLLGSSDTQYF. The DNA of the CDR3 is TGTGCCAGCAGCTTGTTGGGCTCCTCAGATACGCAGTATTTT.

The chain uses TRBV19 and TRBJ2-5; unclear D gene. With 1 base removed from V and 5 bases from J, the gap between germline ends came to 11 bases. CDR1 is LNHDA and CDR2 is SQIVND in the germline V gene (reference sequence). This CDR3 has 14 amino acids. CDR3: CASSIGEVSETQYF. The CDR3 region has the DNA TGTGCCAGTAGTATAGGTGAAGTTTCGGAGACCCAGTACTTC.

This chain links TRBV19 with TRBJ1-1; D remains ambiguous. Trimming took off 3 bases at V and 6 bases at J, with 11 bases between the two ends. This CDR3 region has 13 residues. CDR1 LNHDA and CDR2 SQIVND come from the germline V gene (reference sequence). CDR3 sequence reads: CASSMTSAAEAFF. The CDR3 nucleotides read TGTGCCAGTAGTATGACCTCCGCCGCTGAAGCTTTCTTT.

The chain recombines TRBV7-8 with TRBJ1-5; 8 bases map to TRBD1. The ends lost 3 bases at V and 0 bases at J; junction bases unmatched: 4. CDR1 is SGHVS, CDR2 FQNEAQ, per germline. The CDR3 sequence is 16 residues long. This CDR3 is CASSFRDRNSNQPQHF. CDR3 nucleotides: TGTGCCAGCAGCTTCAGGGACAGGAATAGCAATCAGCCCCAGCATTTT. The whole variable domain, filled in from reference TRBV7-8 and TRBJ1-5, reads GAGVSQSPRYKVAKRGQDVALRCDPISGHVSLFWYQQALGQGPEFLTYFQNEAQLDKSGLPSDRFFAERPEGSVSTLKIQRTQQEDSAVYLCASSFRDRNSNQPQHFGDGTRLSIL.